These 5 T cell receptor beta chains originate from one sample sequenced in a study of blood T cells in healthy people across ages. The second PCR ran about 6 to 12 cycles with a sample-barcoded 5' primer and J-beta primers. TCRdb called the 5' RACE reads again in MiXCR, with one record for every CDR3 protein. The sample shows roughly 800,000 distinct CDR3 sequences, 55% to 70% of them seen only once. Sequenced input: blood. Receptor source: a man aged 25 to 40 in good health.

The chain is built from TRBV2 and TRBJ2-5; D not resolved. CDR1 is SNHLY and CDR2 is FYNNEI in the germline V gene. This CDR3 comprises 11 residues. The V end lost 6 bases, the J end lost 6 bases, and 8 bases lay between the germline ends. The CDR3 DNA reads as TGTGCCAGCAGAGAGCTAAAGACCCAGTACTTC. This encodes CASRELKTQYF.

The chain combines TRBV7-2 with TRBJ2-7; 8 bases map to TRBD1. The CDR3 is 15 residues long. Losses at the gene ends were 2 bases for V and 2 bases for J; bases not matched to a gene: 5. Per the germline V gene, CDR1 is SGHTA and CDR2 is FQGNSA. The CDR3 here is CASSLKTGETYEQYF. CDR3 in DNA: TGTGCCAGCAGCTTAAAGACAGGGGAGACCTACGAGCAGTACTTC.

The chain links TRBV4-3 to TRBJ2-3, with a possible D match to TRBD2 (6 bases). Germline CDR1 and CDR2: LGHNA and YSLEER. Trimming stripped 0 bases from V and 5 bases from J, with 12 bases between. The CDR3 is 15 residues long. CDR3 region: CASSQELRGVDTQYF. Here the CDR3 DNA reads TGCGCCAGCAGCCAAGAGCTTCGCGGGGTAGATACGCAGTATTTT.

The V call is TRBV6-6, the J call TRBJ2-4, with D possibly TRBD2 on 5 matching bases. With the DNA end fitting TRBJ2-7 better, the J assignment may be wrong. Per the germline V gene, CDR1 is MNHNY and CDR2 is SVGAGI (reference sequence). The CDR3 covers 16 residues. As DNA, the CDR3 is TGTGCCAGCAGTTACGCCGACTACCCAATCTCCTACGAGCAGTACTTC. Its translation is CASSYADYPISYEQYF.

CDR3 in amino acids: CAWRVSGRASYNEQFF. CDR3 DNA sequence: TGTGCCTGGAGGGTTAGCGGGAGGGCCTCCTACAATGAGCAGTTCTTC. The chain has TRBV30 and TRBJ2-1; 11 positions match TRBD2. Per the germline V gene, CDR1 is GTSNPN and CDR2 is SVGIG (reference sequence). Trimming took 3 bases from V and 0 from J; bases not matched to a gene: 4. This CDR3 comprises 16 residues.